A selection of T cell receptor beta chains follows, all from one sample in a study of monozygotic twins with inflammatory bowel disease. With the 5' RACE reads reprocessed, TCRdb shows one record per CDR3 protein and no DNA. The table lists a few hundred thousand distinct CDR3 sequences. Sequenced sample: blood. These receptors were obtained from a human donor with ulcerative colitis or Crohn's disease, or a healthy co-twin of an affected twin (not recorded which). The CDR3 runs from the conserved cysteine through the conserved F or W.

v_gene: TRBV29-1; j_gene: TRBJ2-3; CDR3aa: CSVVGFTTDTQYF
v_gene: TRBV27; j_gene: TRBJ2-2; CDR3aa: CASSLRLVTGRSAGELFF
v_gene: TRBV19; j_gene: TRBJ1-5; CDR3aa: CASSWDSNQPQHF
v_gene: TRBV20-1; j_gene: TRBJ1-2; CDR3aa: CSARIWWAWGGYTF
v_gene: TRBV5-1; j_gene: TRBJ2-3; CDR3aa: CASSFGQFSDTQYF
v_gene: TRBV10-2; j_gene: TRBJ2-1; CDR3aa: CASSELLSGTDYNEQFF
v_gene: TRBV12-3/TRBV12-4; j_gene: TRBJ2-1; CDR3aa: CASSLAPQGTPYNEQFF
v_gene: TRBV5-1; j_gene: TRBJ1-1; CDR3aa: CASSSISTLPNTEAFF
v_gene: TRBV14; j_gene: TRBJ1-2; CDR3aa: CASSPERPRTIYYGYTF
v_gene: TRBV12-3/TRBV12-4; j_gene: TRBJ1-3; CDR3aa: CASSLDPLLGLTEPGNTIYF
v_gene: TRBV20-1; j_gene: TRBJ2-5; CDR3aa: CSAIPPETQYF
v_gene: TRBV24-1; j_gene: TRBJ2-1; CDR3aa: CATSDLASGGLYNEQFF
v_gene: TRBV20-1; j_gene: TRBJ2-3; CDR3aa: CSARGRGDPTDTQYF
v_gene: TRBV19; j_gene: TRBJ1-1; CDR3aa: CASSIVYKDTEAFF
v_gene: TRBV27; j_gene: TRBJ2-5; CDR3aa: CASSPGRGSEVKTQYF
v_gene: TRBV5-1; j_gene: TRBJ1-1; CDR3aa: CASKGQENTEAFF
v_gene: TRBV7-2; j_gene: TRBJ2-1; CDR3aa: CASSFGPGLVVGQFF
v_gene: TRBV11-1; j_gene: TRBJ2-5; CDR3aa: CASSLDGTSGGRPQETQYF
v_gene: TRBV12-3/TRBV12-4; j_gene: TRBJ1-2; CDR3aa: CASSLGGAGSHGYTF
v_gene: TRBV13; j_gene: TRBJ2-7; CDR3aa: CASSTGTWFYEQYF
v_gene: TRBV12-3/TRBV12-4; j_gene: TRBJ1-5; CDR3aa: CASRSGDNQPQHF
v_gene: TRBV18; j_gene: TRBJ1-2; CDR3aa: CASSPPNPTGREGGYTF
v_gene: TRBV11-2; j_gene: TRBJ1-1; CDR3aa: CASSLTAGAGTEAFF
v_gene: TRBV2; j_gene: TRBJ1-1; CDR3aa: CASNVDRDTEAFF
v_gene: TRBV7-6; j_gene: TRBJ2-5; CDR3aa: CASSLLTGAQETQYF
v_gene: TRBV12-3/TRBV12-4; j_gene: TRBJ1-1; CDR3aa: CASSTGTTLEAFF
v_gene: TRBV5-1; j_gene: TRBJ2-5; CDR3aa: CASSLNNRETQYF
v_gene: TRBV5-1; j_gene: TRBJ2-7; CDR3aa: CASSSRDREVEQYF
v_gene: TRBV29-1; j_gene: TRBJ1-3; CDR3aa: CSVLRQGGNTIYF
v_gene: TRBV5-1; j_gene: TRBJ2-1; CDR3aa: CASSLNGGASNEQFF
v_gene: TRBV7-8; j_gene: TRBJ2-1; CDR3aa: CASSLSGVTEQFF
v_gene: TRBV14; j_gene: TRBJ2-5; CDR3aa: CASSQAPGRQTQYF
v_gene: TRBV7-2; j_gene: TRBJ2-7; CDR3aa: CASSSALSYEQYF
v_gene: TRBV2; j_gene: TRBJ2-5; CDR3aa: CASNMLGAQETQYF
v_gene: TRBV27; j_gene: TRBJ2-7; CDR3aa: CASRPSRVSYEQYF
v_gene: TRBV11-1; j_gene: TRBJ1-6; CDR3aa: CASSLAYEWQGAYSPLHF
v_gene: TRBV20-1; j_gene: TRBJ1-2; CDR3aa: CSASAGRSVYGYTF
v_gene: TRBV4-2; j_gene: TRBJ1-4; CDR3aa: CASSQAAGQANEKLFF
v_gene: TRBV5-1; j_gene: TRBJ2-5; CDR3aa: CASSLGDRQETQYF
v_gene: TRBV5-4; j_gene: TRBJ2-5; CDR3aa: CASSLEGGEETQYF
v_gene: TRBV5-1; j_gene: TRBJ2-3; CDR3aa: CASSLSPSGGSDTQYF
v_gene: TRBV4-1; j_gene: TRBJ2-5; CDR3aa: CASSPPSGGEQETQYF
v_gene: TRBV5-5; j_gene: TRBJ2-5; CDR3aa: CASSLVKGPRETQYF
v_gene: TRBV11-2; j_gene: TRBJ2-3; CDR3aa: CASSFLAGGRRRTDTQYF
v_gene: TRBV5-1; j_gene: TRBJ2-7; CDR3aa: CASSLSQGNYEQYF
v_gene: TRBV20-1; j_gene: TRBJ2-1; CDR3aa: CSASSGGPNNEQFF
v_gene: TRBV5-1; j_gene: TRBJ1-4; CDR3aa: CASSLVGTGDEKLFF
v_gene: TRBV5-1; j_gene: TRBJ1-2; CDR3aa: CASSLDGTQLNYGYTF
v_gene: TRBV7-8; j_gene: TRBJ2-5; CDR3aa: CASSLSGGAGETQYF
v_gene: TRBV12-3/TRBV12-4; j_gene: TRBJ1-1; CDR3aa: CASSPMHAEAFF